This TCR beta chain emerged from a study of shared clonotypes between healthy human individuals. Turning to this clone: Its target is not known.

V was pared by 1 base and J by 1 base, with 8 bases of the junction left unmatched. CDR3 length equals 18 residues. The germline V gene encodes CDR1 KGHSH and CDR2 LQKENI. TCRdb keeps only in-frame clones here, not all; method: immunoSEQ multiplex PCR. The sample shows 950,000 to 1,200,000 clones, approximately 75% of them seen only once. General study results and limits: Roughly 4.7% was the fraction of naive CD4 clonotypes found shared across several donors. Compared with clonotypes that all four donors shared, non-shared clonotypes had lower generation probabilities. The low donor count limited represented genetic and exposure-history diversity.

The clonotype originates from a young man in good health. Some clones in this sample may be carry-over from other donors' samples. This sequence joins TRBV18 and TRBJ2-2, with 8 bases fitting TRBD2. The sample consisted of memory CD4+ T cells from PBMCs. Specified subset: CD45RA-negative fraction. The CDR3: CASSPRSREGRNTGELFF. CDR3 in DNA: TGTGCCAGCTCACCACGTTCACGGGAGGGCAGGAACACCGGGGAGCTGTTTTTT.